One sample yielded the 32 T cell receptor beta chains listed below, sequenced in a study of tumor-infiltrating lymphocytes in primary liver carcinoma. Co-extracting RNA and DNA was done with about 17-31 mg of unsorted bulk tissue as input. Total RNA amounting to approximately 460 ng was the source from which TCR beta cDNA was made with a constant-region primer. ARM-PCR, slightly modified, supplied the TCR beta libraries through three nested multiplex PCR rounds. TRBV1-TRBV30 forward and Cbeta reverse primers drove the first two roughly 10-cycle rounds. Using its own MiXCR run on the multiplex PCR reads, TCRdb lists one record per CDR3 protein. The table lists 90,000 to 150,000 distinct CDR3 sequences, less than 75% of them singletons. Specimen: tumor-adjacent normal liver tissue. The receptors come from a woman aged 60-75 years with primary liver carcinoma and hepatitis B virus infection.

The chain joins TRBV6-1 to TRBJ2-2; 9 bases align to TRBD1. The ends lost 9 bases at V and 3 bases at J; junction bases unmatched: 5. Germline lookup yields CDR1 MNHNS and CDR2 SASEGT. CDR3 length: 14 amino acids. CDR3 sequence: CASGTGIDTGELFF. The CDR3 DNA sequence: TGTGCCAGTGGGACAGGGATAGACACCGGGGAGCTGTTTTTT.

The rearrangement joins TRBV20-1 to TRBJ1-1; the D is unclear. The CDR3 sequence is 13 residues long. The V end lost 3 bases, the J end lost 7 bases, and 15 bases lay between the germline ends. In germline, CDR1 is DFQATT, CDR2 SNEGSKA (reference sequence). CDR3 loop: CSASPSRGVEAFF. CDR3 DNA sequence: TGCAGTGCTAGCCCCTCCCGTGGGGTTGAAGCTTTCTTT.

Comment on this clonotype: A read error may account for a junction end that differs from germline. This sequence joins TRBV11-2 and TRBJ2-2; 7 positions agree with TRBD2. The CDR3 loop spans 16 amino acids. Looked up from germline, CDR1 is SGHAT and CDR2 is FQNNGV. The CDR3, as DNA: TGTACCAGCAGCCCAGCACAGGCGGGGACTACCGGGGAGCTGTTTTTC. This codes for CTSSPAQAGTTGELFF.

This clonotype was detected ten times or more. J is TRBJ2-1 and V is TRBV7-8, with 9 bases lining up with TRBD1. The CDR3 totals 14 residues. J gave up 8 bases and V 3 bases, and 5 bases lay outside the gene matches. The germline gives CDR1 SGHVS, CDR2 FQNEAQ. This chain's CDR3 is CASSFTWTGDEQFF. The CDR3, as DNA: TGTGCCAGCAGCTTTACATGGACAGGGGATGAGCAGTTCTTC. Full variable domain (outside the CDR3, taken from reference TRBV7-8 and TRBJ2-1): GAGVSQSPRYKVAKRGQDVALRCDPISGHVSLFWYQQALGQGPEFLTYFQNEAQLDKSGLPSDRFFAERPEGSVSTLKIQRTQQEDSAVYLCASSFTWTGDEQFFGPGTRLTVL.

Concerning this clonotype: Compared with germline, one end of the junction differs, possibly owing to a read error. The chain has TRBV11-2 and TRBJ2-1; possible D gene TRBD2, 6 bases. Germline V lookup: CDR1 SGHAT, CDR2 FQNNGV. The CDR3 has 14 residues. The CDR3 DNA sequence: TGTGGCAGCAGCTTAGCCGGGAGTCTCAATAAACAGTTCTTC. Protein: CGSSLAGSLNKQFF.

This clonotype appeared a single time. Relative to the germline gene, one junction end is altered; a read error may explain this. The rearrangement uses TRBV12-3 or TRBV12-4 and TRBJ2-1, with 8 nucleotides matching TRBD2. The CDR3 is made up of 18 amino acids. The CDR3: CASSLEAVPRLAYNEQSF. The DNA for the CDR3 is TGTGCCAGCAGTTTAGAGGCAGTGCCGAGACTAGCGTACAATGAGCAGTCCTTC.

The V call is TRBV2, the J call TRBJ2-5; a possible D gene is TRBD2 (5 bases). This CDR3 has 14 amino acids. Trimming pared 3 bases from V and 0 bases from J, leaving 8 bases between. Per the germline V gene, CDR1 is SNHLY and CDR2 is FYNNEI. The CDR3 protein is CASSETINQETQYF. The CDR3 DNA is TGTGCCAGCAGTGAGACTATTAACCAAGAGACCCAGTACTTC.

About this clonotype itself: Given a much more abundant clone one base away, this may be a read error. The chain carries TRBV30 and TRBJ2-3; 7 bases map to TRBD1. This CDR3 region has 16 residues. Germline V gives CDR1 GTSNPN, CDR2 SVGIG (reference sequence). Trimming removed 2 bases from V and 2 bases from J; junction bases left unmatched: 10. The CDR3 sequence is CAWSMDRLPFTDTQYF. CDR3 nucleotide sequence: TGTGCCTGGAGTATGGACAGGCTACCCTTCACAGATACGCAGTATTTT.

In regard to this clonotype: The CDR3 does not close with the conserved phenylalanine or tryptophan, likely indicating a read error. The chain joins TRBV10-2 to TRBJ2-5; the match to TRBD2 covers 7 bases. The CDR3 loop spans 17 amino acids. Losses at the gene ends were 0 bases for V and 1 base for J; bases not matched to a gene: 8. Looked up from germline, CDR1 is WSHSY and CDR2 is SAAADI. The CDR3 loop is CASSESVIAGPQETQYS. The CDR3 DNA reads as TGCGCCAGCAGTGAGTCGGTGATAGCGGGCCCCCAAGAGACCCAGTACTCC.

To note about this clonotype: A read error may produce the germline difference seen at one junction end. V gene TRBV10-3 combines with J gene TRBJ1-1, with a tentative D call TRBD1 (5 bases). CDR3 length: 15 amino acids. The germline gives CDR1 ENHRY, CDR2 SYGVKD. This CDR3 reads CAISESFSMDTEALF. CDR3 nucleotides: TGTGCCATCAGTGAGTCTTTTTCGATGGACACTGAAGCTCTCTTT.

This clonotype was detected ten times or more. The V and J genes are TRBV30 and TRBJ1-1; D is unclear. Trimming cost V 4 bases and J 1 base, with 13 bases left between them. The CDR3 runs 14 residues. Germline CDR1 and CDR2: GTSNPN and SVGIG (reference sequence). CDR3 sequence reads: CAWTQPAGNTEAFF. CDR3 DNA: TGTGCCTGGACCCAACCGGCGGGGAACACTGAAGCTTTCTTT.

Details on this clonotype: A read error is possible here, since a much larger clone lies one base away. The final CDR3 position lacks the conserved phenylalanine or tryptophan, pointing to a likely read error. The rearrangement links TRBV7-9 to TRBJ2-1, with TRBD2 as a possible D gene (6 bases). Looked up from germline, CDR1 is SEHNR and CDR2 is FQNEAQ (reference sequence). The CDR3 extends over 17 amino acids. V gave up 6 bases and J gave up 1 base, with 19 bases separating them. The CDR3 reads CASRFSYSAGSYNEQFL. In DNA form, the CDR3 reads TGTGCCAGCAGATTTAGTTATTCGGCGGGGTCCTACAATGAGCAGTTCTTA.

For this clonotype: The junction and the germline gene differ at one end; a read error may be behind it. This rearrangement joins TRBV12-3 or TRBV12-4 to TRBJ1-5, with unresolved D. The CDR3 has 15 amino acids. The CDR3 here is CTSSLTLRGNQPQHF. CDR3 DNA: TGTACCAGCAGTTTAACTTTACGGGGCAATCAGCCCCAGCATTTT.

Concerning this clonotype itself: Given a much more abundant clone one base away, this may be a read error. The chain carries TRBV28 and TRBJ1-1; tentative D call: TRBD1 (5 bases). The germline CDR1 and CDR2 sequences are MDHEN and SYDVKM. Trimming shortened V by 6 bases and J by 5 bases, and 13 bases separated the two germline ends. The CDR3 has 13 amino acids. The CDR3 sequence: CASRIGVWTEAFF. The CDR3 DNA reads TGTGCCAGCAGGATAGGGGTTTGGACTGAAGCTTTCTTT.

This clonotype was observed at least ten times. The J gene is TRBJ2-6, the V gene TRBV29-1; D is perhaps TRBD1 (6 bases). V shed 6 bases and J shed 0 bases, with 18 bases lying between them. The CDR3 is 17 residues long. Germline CDR1 and CDR2: SQVTM and ANQGSEA. CDR3 residues: CSVHPGQLGSGANVLTF. The CDR3 nucleotides are TGCAGCGTCCACCCCGGACAGCTTGGCTCTGGGGCCAACGTCCTGACTTTC.

At least ten counts were recorded for this clonotype. V is TRBV10-2 and J is TRBJ2-1; possible D gene TRBD1, 6 bases. The V gene's germline CDR1 is WSHSY and CDR2 SAAADI. This CDR3 contains 15 residues. The V end was cut by 4 bases, the J end by 4 bases, with 14 bases between. The CDR3 DNA reads TGCGCCAGCAGTGGGGGGCGGCTCCCGTACAATGAGCAGTTCTTC. Amino acid sequence: CASSGGRLPYNEQFF.

The V gene is TRBV6-1, the J gene TRBJ2-7, with D possibly being TRBD2 (5 bases). From germline, CDR1 is MNHNS and CDR2 SASEGT. Trimming stripped 2 bases from V and 13 bases from J, with 21 bases between. The CDR3 has 14 amino acids. The CDR3 reads CASSEKDSTRGHYF. CDR3 coding DNA: TGTGCCAGCAGTGAAAAGGACTCCACTCGTGGCCATTACTTC.

Note on this clonotype: One junction end disagrees with the germline gene, perhaps due to a read error. Here the CDR3 reads CSSGPWGGLLFF. The CDR3, as DNA: TGTTCCAGCGGCCCATGGGGGGGGTTACTGTTTTTT. This chain links TRBV11-2 with TRBJ1-4; TRBD1 is a possible D gene (5 bases). Germline CDR1 SGHAT, CDR2 FQNNGV. The CDR3 runs to 12 residues.

Comments on this clonotype: A read error is likely, as this CDR3 ends without the conserved phenylalanine or tryptophan. The DNA is left out, because the CDR3 cannot be placed on it with certainty; the CDR3 is given as TCRdb lists it. The chain is built from TRBV7-9 and TRBJ2-1; the tabulated D call, TRBD2, remains unverified against the DNA. Germline V lookup: CDR1 SEHNR, CDR2 FQNEAQ (reference sequence). Both ends counted, the CDR3 spans 14 residues. CDR3 residues: CASNEAGGNNEQLI.

About this clonotype: The junction differs from germline at one of its ends, possibly a read error. The chain joins TRBV28 to TRBJ1-2; weak D call: TRBD1 (5 bases). The germline V gene encodes CDR1 MDHEN and CDR2 SYDVKM. CDR3 length equals 14 residues. For the CDR3, the DNA is TGTGCCAACAGTTTGCGGGGGGACGGACGTCGCTACACCTTC. Translation: CANSLRGDGRRYTF.

Concerning this clonotype itself: A much larger clone differs from this one at a single base, so this may be a read error. This chain links TRBV13 with TRBJ1-1, with D tentatively TRBD1 (5 bases). CDR3 length: 17 residues. Germline-derived CDR1 and CDR2 are PRHDT and FYEKMQ (reference sequence). The DNA for the CDR3 is TGTGGCAGCAGCTTAGGAGGGTTTGGTATTGGGGGCACTGAAGCTTTCTTT. Translated, it gives CGSSLGGFGIGGTEAFF.

Only one count was recorded for this clonotype. The rearrangement uses TRBV6-5 and TRBJ2-7; TRBD2 agrees at 8 bases. CDR3 length: 14 residues. V shed 2 bases and J 2 bases; nucleotides not matched to a gene: 2. The germline CDR1 and CDR2 sequences are MNHEY and SVGAGI. The CDR3 sequence is CASSYEREPYEQYF. CDR3 nucleotides: TGTGCCAGCAGTTACGAGCGGGAGCCCTACGAGCAGTACTTC.

A note on this clonotype: At one end the junction does not follow the germline gene, possibly because of a read error. The V and J genes are TRBV11-2 and TRBJ2-7; D tentatively reads TRBD1 or TRBD2 (5 bases each). Looked up from germline, CDR1 is SGHAT and CDR2 is FQNNGV. The CDR3 totals 15 residues. CDR3: CASSLDRGPVPEQYF. CDR3 coding DNA: TGTGCCAGTAGCTTAGATAGGGGACCAGTTCCCGAACAGTACTTC.

With respect to this clonotype: One junction end disagrees with the germline gene, perhaps due to a read error. DNA for the CDR3: TGCAGTGTTGCCCACTGGGACTATGGCTACACCTTC. Translating gives CSVAHWDYGYTF. The V call is TRBV29-1, the J call TRBJ1-2; D gene ambiguous. The CDR3 is 12 residues long. Germline V gene sequence: CDR1 SQVTM, CDR2 ANQGSEA. Full variable domain (outside the CDR3, taken from reference TRBV29-1 and TRBJ1-2): SAVISQKPSRDICQRGTSLTIQCQVDSQVTMMFWYRQQPGQSLTLIATANQGSEATYESGFVIDKFPISRPNLTFSTLTVSNMSPEDSSIYLCSVAHWDYGYTFGSGTRLTVV.

As concerns this clonotype: One junction end disagrees with the germline gene, perhaps due to a read error. The J gene is TRBJ2-1, the V gene TRBV4-1, with 7 positions matching TRBD2. CDR3 length: 17 amino acids. Germline CDR1 reads MGHRA; CDR2 reads YSYEKL. CDR3 DNA: TGTGCCAGCAGACATGATCCCGCGGGAGTGAACTACAATGAGCAGTTCTTC. Protein product: CASRHDPAGVNYNEQFF.

The rearrangement uses TRBV7-3 and TRBJ2-1; the D gene is possibly TRBD1 (5 bases). The CDR3 runs to 15 residues. Germline V gene lookup returns CDR1 SGHTA and CDR2 FQGTGA. The V end lost 5 bases, the J end lost 0 bases, and 11 bases lay between the germline ends. CDR3 DNA: TGTGCCAGCAGCGCCTCTAGGGGCTCCTACAATGAGCAGTTCTTC. It specifies CASSASRGSYNEQFF. Full variable domain (missing parts from reference TRBV7-3 and TRBJ2-1): GAGVSQTPSNKVTEKGKYVELRCDPISGHTALYWYRQSLGQGPEFLIYFQGTGAADDSGLPNDRFFAVRPEGSVSTLKIQRTERGDSAVYLCASSASRGSYNEQFFGPGTRLTVL.

A remark on this clonotype: This could be a read error, since a much larger clone is one nucleotide away. The chain links TRBV7-8 to TRBJ2-7; 7 nucleotides line up with TRBD1. This CDR3 contains 13 residues. In germline, CDR1 is SGHVS, CDR2 FQNEAQ. V lost 10 bases to trimming and J lost 4 bases; unmatched junction nucleotides: 10. The CDR3 coding sequence is TGTGCCACCCAGACAGGGTCCAGGTACGAGCAGTACTTC. As protein: CATQTGSRYEQYF.

This clonotype was found a few times. The chain has TRBV5-1 and TRBJ1-1, with a weak D call TRBD1 (6 bases). This CDR3 has 15 residues. Germline V gives CDR1 SGHRS, CDR2 YFSETQ. Trimming removed 4 bases at V and 3 bases at J, with 16 bases between. The CDR3 sequence is CASSPTGRGDTEAFF. As DNA, the CDR3 is TGCGCCAGCAGCCCAACAGGGAGGGGAGACACTGAAGCTTTCTTT.

The rearrangement links TRBV7-9 to TRBJ2-3; D might be TRBD1 (5 bases). The DNA matches TRBJ1-5 better at its end, which makes the J call doubtful. CDR3 length equals 18 residues. Germline-derived CDR1 and CDR2 are SEHNR and FQNEAQ (reference sequence). The CDR3 loop is CASSKIGVGRGDTDTQHF. DNA for the CDR3: TGTGCCAGCAGCAAGATCGGAGTGGGGCGGGGTGACACAGATACGCAGCATTTT.

Notes on this clonotype: This may be a read error: a much more frequent sequence differs by one nucleotide. The rearrangement links TRBV7-9 to TRBJ2-1; TRBD2 agrees at 8 bases. The CDR3 is 13 residues long. Trimming cost V 1 base and J 15 bases; bases outside gene matches: 8. From germline, CDR1 is SEHNR and CDR2 FQNEAQ (reference sequence). The CDR3 coding sequence is TGTGCCAGCAGCTTAGACGGTAGCGGGAAGCTGTTCTTC. It codes for CASSLDGSGKLFF.

This clonotype was observed many times. This chain uses TRBV12-3 or TRBV12-4 with TRBJ1-3; 7 bases line up with TRBD1. V was pared by 6 bases and J by 0 bases, with 11 bases of the junction left unmatched. This CDR3 is 17 amino acids long. Here the CDR3 DNA reads TGTGCCAGCAGCAAGACAGGGAGGGGATCCTCTGGAAACACCATATATTTT. Encoded protein: CASSKTGRGSSGNTIYF.

The chain joins TRBV29-1 to TRBJ1-5; D is unclear. The ends were cut back, 2 bases at V and 12 bases at J, with 14 bases in the middle. The CDR3 loop spans 12 amino acids. The germline gives CDR1 SQVTM, CDR2 ANQGSEA. The CDR3 loop is CSVEYRGRIQHF. CDR3 sequence (DNA): TGCAGCGTTGAATATCGAGGGAGAATCCAGCATTTT.